The 27 T cell receptor beta chains below come from one sample, sequenced in a study of regulatory dendritic cells for organ transplantation. These receptors' targets are unknown. Allogeneic regulatory or mature dendritic cells were co-cultured for 5 days with CFSE-labeled sorted T cells at 1:10. Clones were read by immunoSEQ multiplex PCR, and TCRdb kept only the in-frame ones, dropping some. The data contain 20,000 to 25,000 clones, 85% to 90% of them singletons. Input material: naive CD4+ T cells from blood cultured with dendritic cells. Subset noted: CD45RA+ naive T cells. All receptors come from a human donor in good health.

The chain links TRBV4-1 to TRBJ1-6; tentatively, D is TRBD1 (5 bases). CDR1 and CDR2 (germline): MGHRA, YSYEKL. There are 20 residues in the CDR3. Trimming left V 5 bases short and J 0 bases short, with 23 bases between. CDR3: CASSNRAGTNAVSYNSPLHF. DNA of the CDR3: TGCGCCAGCAGCAACCGAGCCGGGACCAATGCCGTCTCCTATAATTCACCCCTCCACTTT.

The chain carries TRBV5-4 and TRBJ2-7; 8 positions agree with TRBD1. Unmatched junction bases numbered 10, after V lost 4 bases and J lost 4 bases. The CDR3 extends over 15 amino acids. Looked up from germline, CDR1 is SGHNT and CDR2 is YYREEE (reference sequence). CDR3 coding DNA: TGTGCCAGCAGCGACGCGGGGACAGGACTTTACGAGCAGTACTTC. This sequence encodes CASSDAGTGLYEQYF.

This clone was counted only a few times. The chain has TRBV4-3 and TRBJ2-3; the D gene could be TRBD1 or TRBD2 (5 bases each). V lost 4 bases and J lost 1, with 12 bases in between. The CDR3 consists of 15 residues. Germline V gene sequence: CDR1 LGHNA, CDR2 YSLEER. CDR3 residues: CASSPGPQGTDTQYF. As DNA, the CDR3 is TGCGCCAGCAGCCCGGGACCCCAAGGCACAGATACGCAGTATTTT.

The CDR3 reads CSGGHVNEQFF. The CDR3 bases are TGCAGCGGGGGCCACGTCAATGAGCAGTTCTTC. The chain couples TRBV29-1 to TRBJ2-1; D possibly corresponds to TRBD1 (5 bases). Germline loops: CDR1 SQVTM, CDR2 ANQGSEA. This CDR3 region has 11 residues. With 7 bases removed from V and 6 bases from J, the gap between germline ends came to 10 bases.

This clone appeared once. V is TRBV27 and J is TRBJ2-7; the D gene is possibly TRBD1 (5 bases). CDR3 size: 14 residues. Trimming pared 5 bases from V and 5 bases from J, leaving 16 bases between. The V gene's germline CDR1 is MNHEY and CDR2 SMNVEV (reference sequence). The CDR3 DNA reads TGTGCCAGCAGTCCCCTAGGGGAAGAGGACGAGCAGTACTTC. This gives the protein CASSPLGEEDEQYF.

The V and J genes are TRBV23-1 and TRBJ1-1; 8 positions match TRBD1. TRBV23-1 is an ORF for which the function is uncertain. This CDR3 comprises 18 residues. V lost 7 bases and J lost 0; bases outside the gene matches: 16. CDR3 protein: CASTHSSGGDRMNTEAFF. DNA of the CDR3: TGCGCCAGCACCCATTCCTCAGGGGGCGATAGGATGAACACTGAAGCTTTCTTT.

J is TRBJ1-1 and V is TRBV29-1; D unclear. Germline V gives CDR1 SQVTM, CDR2 ANQGSEA. The CDR3 totals 13 residues. This CDR3 is CITSRLVNTEAFF. The CDR3 bases are TGCATCACGTCCCGTTTGGTAAACACTGAAGCTTTCTTT.

J is TRBJ2-1 and V is TRBV10-2; the match to TRBD2 covers 9 bases. The V and J ends lost 0 bases and 4 bases, in that order; junction bases with no gene match: 4. The CDR3 is made up of 16 amino acids. Germline assignment: CDR1 WSHSY and CDR2 SAAADI. CDR3 coding DNA: TGCGCCAGCAGTGAGTCGGGGAGCGGGAGGTACAATGAGCAGTTCTTC. This codes for CASSESGSGRYNEQFF.

The chain recombines TRBV7-2 with TRBJ1-3; 7 nucleotides line up with TRBD1. CDR3 size: 16 residues. After removal of 1 base from V and 4 bases from J, the junction contained 7 bases not matched to a gene. Germline V gene lookup returns CDR1 SGHTA and CDR2 FQGNSA. The CDR3 is CASSLGVLTGGNTIYF. The CDR3, as DNA: TGTGCCAGCAGCTTAGGGGTCTTGACAGGGGGAAACACCATATATTTT.

V is TRBV19 and J is TRBJ2-3; D is possibly TRBD2 (6 bases). V lost 4 bases, J lost 9 bases, and 11 bases lay in between. This CDR3 is 12 amino acids long. Per germline, CDR1 LNHDA and CDR2 SQIVND (reference sequence). CDR3 coding DNA: TGTGCCAGTAGTAACCTCGGAGGGACGCAGTATTTT. Its protein product is CASSNLGGTQYF.

The rearrangement links TRBV7-2 to TRBJ1-2; 7 positions agree with TRBD1. After removal of 5 bases from V and 7 bases from J, the junction contained 7 bases not matched to a gene. The V gene's germline CDR1 is SGHTA and CDR2 FQGNSA. CDR3 length: 13 amino acids. For the CDR3, the DNA is TGTGCCAGCAGCCAAGACAGGGTTGGTGGCTACACCTTC. Translating it yields CASSQDRVGGYTF. The complete variable domain, with remaining parts taken from reference TRBV7-2 and TRBJ1-2, reads GAGVSQSPSNKVTEKGKDVELRCDPISGHTALYWYRQSLGQGLEFLIYFQGNSAPDKSGLPSDRFSAERTGGSVSTLTIQRTQQEDSAVYLCASSQDRVGGYTFGSGTRLTVV.

V gene TRBV10-3 combines with J gene TRBJ2-3; 11 bases agree with TRBD1. CDR3 length: 15 residues. Germline loops: CDR1 ENHRY, CDR2 SYGVKD. With V trimmed by 8 bases and J by 0 bases, 4 bases remained unmatched. The chain's CDR3 is CAIGRDRGSTDTQYF. CDR3 nucleotide sequence: TGTGCCATCGGACGGGACAGGGGGAGCACAGATACGCAGTATTTT.

This chain joins TRBV18 and TRBJ1-4; 7 nucleotides line up with TRBD1. The CDR3 runs 12 residues. CDR1 and CDR2 from the germline V gene are KGHSH and LQKENI. Trimming at V came to 1 base and at J to 12 bases, leaving 2 bases not matched to a gene. CDR3 region: CASSPLGQELFF. The DNA of the CDR3 is TGTGCCAGCTCACCACTCGGACAGGAACTGTTTTTT.

The rearrangement links TRBV27 to TRBJ2-5, with 10 nucleotides matching TRBD1. Germline values: CDR1 MNHEY, CDR2 SMNVEV (reference sequence). V shed 5 bases, J shed 5 bases, and the junction held 8 bases outside the gene matches. The length of the CDR3 is 15 residues. CDR3 nucleotide sequence: TGTGCCAGCAGTCCGGGACAGGGGAGGTTGGAGACCCAGTACTTC. Its translation: CASSPGQGRLETQYF.

This rearrangement joins TRBV2 to TRBJ1-2, with D unclear. The CDR3 length is 12 residues. V lost 3 bases and J 5 bases, leaving 7 bases between the germline ends. Germline V gene lookup returns CDR1 SNHLY and CDR2 FYNNEI. The CDR3: CASSEVAYGYTF. CDR3 sequence (DNA): TGTGCCAGCAGTGAGGTGGCTTATGGCTACACCTTC.

The chain recombines TRBV27 with TRBJ2-7; perhaps D is TRBD1 or TRBD2 (7 bases each). The CDR3 totals 17 residues. Germline CDR1 and CDR2: MNHEY and SMNVEV (reference sequence). Trimming cost V 6 bases and J 3 bases, with 24 bases left between them. DNA of the CDR3: TGTGCCAGCAGACGTTCGAACCGGGACAGCGGGATCTACGAGCAGTACTTC. It is translated as CASRRSNRDSGIYEQYF.

This sequence joins TRBV11-2 and TRBJ2-7, with a weak D call TRBD1 (5 bases). The germline V gene has CDR1 SGHAT and CDR2 FQNNGV. V lost 0 bases and J 10 bases, leaving 19 bases between the germline ends. This CDR3 is built from 15 residues. CDR3 coding DNA: TGTGCCAGCAGCTTAGATCTTAGTGGGGCACCCACACAGTACTTC. Protein product: CASSLDLSGAPTQYF.

The V and J genes are TRBV19 and TRBJ2-1; D is unresolved. The germline V gene has CDR1 LNHDA and CDR2 SQIVND (reference sequence). This CDR3 has 13 residues. V was cut by 10 bases and J by 6 bases, with 16 bases left in between. The CDR3 DNA reads as TGTGCCACTAAGGGTTGGTTGGGCAATGAGCAGTTCTTC. Its translation: CATKGWLGNEQFF.

The V gene is TRBV7-2, the J gene TRBJ1-1, with D possibly TRBD1 on 6 matching bases. Trimming left V 4 bases short and J 4 bases short, with 19 bases between. The germline gives CDR1 SGHTA, CDR2 FQGNSA. The CDR3 totals 16 residues. The CDR3 reads CASSSGRGGLGTEAFF. CDR3 nucleotide sequence: TGTGCCAGCAGCTCGGGCCGGGGGGGGCTGGGCACTGAAGCTTTCTTT.

The V call is TRBV6-5, the J call TRBJ1-4, with D hard to call. Trimming stripped 2 bases from V and 8 bases from J, with 9 bases between. The germline V gene encodes CDR1 MNHEY and CDR2 SVGAGI. The CDR3 sequence is 13 residues long. CDR3 residues: CASSYTVDEKLFF. The CDR3 DNA follows: TGTGCCAGCAGTTACACGGTTGACGAAAAACTGTTTTTT.

The gene calls are TRBV30 and TRBJ2-5; unclear D gene. Germline V gene data show CDR1 as GTSNPN and CDR2 as SVGIG (reference sequence). Trimming took 0 bases from V and 5 from J, leaving 7 bases between them. The CDR3 spans 12 residues. The CDR3 is CAWSVVRETQYF. DNA for the CDR3: TGTGCCTGGAGTGTAGTGCGTGAGACCCAGTACTTC.

This clone showed up just once. The CDR3 DNA is TGCGCCAGCAGCTTGGGGGATTGGGGGGAGACCCAGTACTTC. This encodes CASSLGDWGETQYF. V is TRBV5-1 and J is TRBJ2-5; D tentatively reads TRBD1 or TRBD2 (5 bases each). This CDR3 region has 14 residues. Germline CDR1 and CDR2: SGHRS and YFSETQ. The germline V and J ends were trimmed by 0 bases and 5 bases, with 11 bases remaining between them.

This clone was recorded only once. The chain links TRBV19 to TRBJ1-5; maybe TRBD1 (5 bases). V lost 10 bases to trimming and J lost 4 bases, with 17 bases between them. From germline, CDR1 is LNHDA and CDR2 SQIVND (reference sequence). CDR3 length: 14 amino acids. The DNA of the CDR3 is TGTGCCACCGACCATTGGGGGTCTAATCAGCCCCAGCATTTT. It yields the protein CATDHWGSNQPQHF.

The genes are TRBV7-2 and TRBJ2-5, with TRBD1 matching 9 bases. Germline lookup yields CDR1 SGHTA and CDR2 FQGNSA. The CDR3 length is 19 residues. With 0 bases clipped from V and 1 base from J, the junction kept 12 bases outside the gene matches. The CDR3 reads CASSLASGSDRGLQETQYF. CDR3 DNA: TGTGCCAGCAGCTTAGCCTCGGGGTCGGACAGGGGTCTCCAAGAGACCCAGTACTTC.

This clone was counted between two and nine times. The chain employs TRBV5-1 and TRBJ2-7, with D perhaps matching TRBD2 (6 bases). Germline lookup yields CDR1 SGHRS and CDR2 YFSETQ. Between the trimmed V and J ends, which lost 2 bases and 2 bases, there was a span of 8 bases. The CDR3 runs to 13 residues. For the CDR3, the DNA is TGCGCCAGCAGCTTCGGGACTGCCTACGAGCAGTACTTC. Translating gives CASSFGTAYEQYF.

V usage is TRBV28 and J usage is TRBJ1-5, with 7 nucleotides matching TRBD1. This CDR3 spans 14 amino acids. Germline loops: CDR1 MDHEN, CDR2 SYDVKM. V dropped 8 bases and J dropped 4; count of bases not matched to a gene: 8. The CDR3, as DNA: TGTGCCAGCCTAGCCGGGACAGCTAATCAGCCCCAGCATTTT. This gives the protein CASLAGTANQPQHF.

The chain has TRBV19 and TRBJ1-5; D is unclear. V lost 3 bases and J lost 1, with 13 bases in between. CDR3 length equals 16 residues. Germline lookup yields CDR1 LNHDA and CDR2 SQIVND (reference sequence). The CDR3 region has the DNA TGTGCCAGTAGTATTACTCCAGTCTTAAGCAATCAGCCCCAGCATTTT. Translation gives CASSITPVLSNQPQHF.